The present T cell receptor (beta chain) was sequenced within a study of early T cells in non-severe SARS-CoV-2 infection. Study information: Chains stayed unpaired after sequencing of bulk RNA from unsorted whole blood.

On this clonotype itself: Its matching antigen is unknown.

The V gene end was trimmed by 3 bases and the J gene end by 7 bases; junction bases not matched to a gene: 7. CDR3 size: 15 residues. From germline, CDR1 is SGHTA and CDR2 FQGNSA. Individual cDNA molecules each received unique molecular identifiers attached to them. From the 5' RACE reads, TCRdb called clonotypes with MiXCR, one entry per CDR3 protein. The sample lists 75,000 to 80,000 distinct CDR3 sequences; around 8.7% were seen once. Study findings and constraints: VDJdb matching favored anti-spike CD8 responses, missing private and CD4 specificities.

The receptor was isolated from an adult who was a healthcare worker with PCR-confirmed SARS-CoV-2 infection or an uninfected control (not recorded which). The chain has TRBV7-2 and TRBJ2-1; 9 positions agree with TRBD2. The sample consisted of whole blood. CDR3 sequence reads: CASSFKGLARNEQFF. CDR3 DNA sequence: TGTGCCAGCAGCTTCAAAGGACTAGCGAGGAATGAGCAGTTCTTC.